A single sample gave rise to the 14 T cell receptor beta chains below, sequenced in a study of blood T cell repertoires in COVID-19. TCRdb's table, derived via immunoSEQ multiplex PCR, lists solely in-frame clones and lacks some. Of 250,000 to 400,000 clones listed, roughly 90% are singletons. Source material: peripheral blood. These receptors were collected from a woman younger than 45 with COVID-19, enrolled during active disease.

CDR3 bases: TGTGCCAGCAGCGAGGGTTTAAGCAATCAGCCCCAGCATTTT. Translating it yields CASSEGLSNQPQHF. The gene calls are TRBV5-4 and TRBJ1-5; D gene uncertain. This CDR3 has 14 residues. The V gene lost 4 bases and the J gene lost 1 base, with 9 bases spanning the gap. The germline V gene has CDR1 SGHNT and CDR2 YYREEE (reference sequence). The whole variable domain, filled in from reference TRBV5-4 and TRBJ1-5, reads ETGVTQSPTHLIKTRGQQVTLRCSSQSGHNTVSWYQQALGQGPQFIFQYYREEENGRGNFPPRFSGLQFPNYSSELNVNALELDDSALYLCASSEGLSNQPQHFGDGTRLSIL.

This clone was recorded a few times. V gene TRBV7-8 combines with J gene TRBJ1-2, with D possibly being TRBD1 (5 bases). Between the trimmed V and J ends, which lost 1 base and 7 bases, there was a span of 13 bases. Germline CDR1 SGHVS, CDR2 FQNEAQ. The CDR3 consists of 14 residues. This chain's CDR3 is CASSLVRGAGGYTF. CDR3 nucleotides: TGTGCCAGCAGCTTAGTAAGGGGAGCGGGTGGCTACACCTTC.

V and J are TRBV7-2 and TRBJ2-2, with TRBD2 as a possible D gene (5 bases). V lost 5 bases to trimming and J lost 1 base, with 14 bases between them. The CDR3 sequence is 16 residues long. Germline V gives CDR1 SGHTA, CDR2 FQGNSA. CDR3 bases: TGTGCCAGCAGCCCTCCTCGGACTGTGAACACCGGGGAGCTGTTTTTT. Its translation: CASSPPRTVNTGELFF.

The chain employs TRBV5-4 and TRBJ2-7; possibly TRBD2 for D (5 bases). Trimming took off 4 bases at V and 1 base at J, with 9 bases between the two ends. CDR1 is SGHNT and CDR2 is YYREEE in the germline V gene (reference sequence). CDR3 length: 13 amino acids. The CDR3 nucleotides are TGTGCCAGCAGCCGAGAGGGATCCTACGAGCAGTACTTC. Translating it yields CASSREGSYEQYF.

This clone was detected only a few times. The chain carries TRBV9 and TRBJ2-1, with 9 bases fitting TRBD1. The CDR3 runs to 14 residues. CDR1 SGDLS and CDR2 YYNGEE come from the germline V gene. V lost 4 bases to trimming and J lost 9 bases; unmatched junction nucleotides: 8. The CDR3 region is CASSPRDRDGEQFF. The CDR3 DNA is TGTGCCAGCAGCCCGAGGGACAGGGACGGTGAGCAGTTCTTC.

The chain recombines TRBV3-1 (or the pseudogene TRBV3-2) with TRBJ1-2, with D maybe TRBD1 (5 bases). CDR1 and CDR2 (germline): LGHDT, YNNKEL (reference sequence). The CDR3 sequence is 16 residues long. Trimming cost V 2 bases and J 3 bases, with 16 bases left between them. The CDR3 DNA reads TGTGCCAGCAGCCAAAATAGCGGGCAGGGTCACTATGGCTACACCTTC. It translates to CASSQNSGQGHYGYTF.

The chain combines TRBV7-2 with TRBJ1-5; 10 bases align to TRBD1. V trimming: 5 bases; J trimming: 6 bases; junction bases outside the gene matches: 13. The CDR3 consists of 17 residues. The germline CDR1 and CDR2 sequences are SGHTA and FQGNSA. The chain's CDR3 is CASSTRTGGNMGQPQHF. CDR3 DNA: TGTGCCAGCAGCACACGGACAGGGGGGAATATGGGTCAGCCCCAGCATTTT.

This clone was recorded only once. The chain is built from TRBV15 and TRBJ2-3; TRBD2 might be the D (6 bases). V dropped 1 base and J dropped 2 bases, with 16 bases sitting between them. The CDR3 is made up of 17 amino acids. Germline-derived CDR1 and CDR2 are LNHNV and YYDKDF (reference sequence). The CDR3 DNA reads TGTGCCACCAGCAGAGGGGCGCTAGCGAGCCTCACAGATACGCAGTATTTT. Amino acids: CATSRGALASLTDTQYF.

This clone was counted a single time. This chain connects TRBV11-2 to TRBJ1-5; no clear D. The V and J ends lost 2 bases and 1 base respectively, with 3 bases between them. CDR1 is SGHAT, CDR2 FQNNGV, per germline. The CDR3 consists of 13 residues. CDR3 DNA sequence: TGTGCCAGCAGCTTACAAAGCAATCAGCCCCAGCATTTT. It yields the protein CASSLQSNQPQHF.

V and J are TRBV27 and TRBJ2-7; tentatively, D is TRBD1 (6 bases). The germline gives CDR1 MNHEY, CDR2 SMNVEV (reference sequence). The V and J ends lost 0 bases and 6 bases respectively, with 6 bases between them. This CDR3 contains 12 residues. DNA for the CDR3: TGTGCCAGCAGTTTATCACAGGGCGAGCAGTACTTC. The encoded protein is CASSLSQGEQYF.

V gene TRBV2 combines with J gene TRBJ2-7; 7 bases map to TRBD2. The CDR3 covers 14 residues. Germline CDR1 and CDR2: SNHLY and FYNNEI. V trimming: 6 bases; J trimming: 0 bases; junction bases outside the gene matches: 5. The CDR3 DNA sequence: TGTGCCAGCAGGCCCGGGACTACCTCCTACGAGCAGTACTTC. Protein sequence: CASRPGTTSYEQYF.

This chain links TRBV6-5 with TRBJ2-7; 7 bases fit TRBD1. The V gene end was trimmed by 5 bases and the J gene end by 2 bases; junction bases not matched to a gene: 9. CDR3 length: 15 residues. Germline V gene sequence: CDR1 MNHEY, CDR2 SVGAGI. This chain's CDR3 is CASSLRGNGPYEQYF. CDR3 DNA: TGTGCCAGCAGTCTCAGGGGGAACGGGCCCTACGAGCAGTACTTC.

The rearrangement joins TRBV19 to TRBJ1-4; 8 positions match TRBD1. Germline lookup yields CDR1 LNHDA and CDR2 SQIVND (reference sequence). CDR3 length equals 15 residues. J was trimmed by 3 bases and V by 5 bases; bases with no gene match: 5. The CDR3: CASSPWDRSNEKLFF. The CDR3 DNA follows: TGTGCCAGTAGTCCTTGGGACAGGTCTAATGAAAAACTGTTTTTT.

The DNA for the CDR3 is TGTGCCAGAAGCTTGGGACTAGCGGGAGTCACCTACGAGCAGTACTTC. Translation gives CARSLGLAGVTYEQYF. The rearrangement links TRBV5-3 to TRBJ2-7, with 12 bases that match TRBD2. TRBV5-3 is sorted into the ORF group, with uncertain function. The CDR3 is 16 amino acids. With V trimmed by 0 bases and J by 2 bases, 3 bases remained unmatched.